These T cell receptor beta chains were read from a single sample in a study of blood T cell repertoires in COVID-19. Profiled with immunoSEQ multiplex PCR; TCRdb holds only in-frame clones, not every one. The table has approximately 350,000 clones, around nine tenths seen once. The specimen was peripheral blood. These receptors all come from a woman aged 65 to 85 with COVID-19, enrolled during active disease. CDR3s include the opening cysteine and the closing phenylalanine or tryptophan. A D gene is named only where the DNA matches it firmly. Some rows mark clone size as missing; the rest say once, few, many or name a class of expanded clone.

NA	TRBV6-5	NA	TRBJ1-3	TGTGCCAGCAGACCGGACGGGGGTGATAGAAACACCATATATTTT	CASRPDGGDRNTIYF
NA	TRBV5-6	NA	TRBJ2-3	TGTGCCAGCAGCTCTTCAGATACGCAGTATTTT	CASSSSDTQYF
NA	TRBV6-5	TRBD2	TRBJ2-7	TGTGCCAGCAGTTCCCCGGGGGGGGAGCAGTACTTC	CASSSPGGEQYF
NA	TRBV27	NA	TRBJ1-4	TGTGCCAGCAGTTCAGGAGGGGATCCTGAAAAACTGTTTTTT	CASSSGGDPEKLFF
NA	TRBV3-1/TRBV3-2	NA	TRBJ1-1	TGTGCCAGCAGCCCATTACTTCCAGGGGAAGCTGAAGCTTTCTTT	CASSPLLPGEAEAFF
once	TRBV4-3	NA	TRBJ2-1	TGCGCCAGCAGCCAAAGGAGCTCCTACAATGAGCAGTTCTTC	CASSQRSSYNEQFF
NA	TRBV9	TRBD1	TRBJ1-5	TGTGCCAGCAGCGTAGAACAACAGGGGGAAATTCATCAGCCCCAGCATTTT	CASSVEQQGEIHQPQHF
once	TRBV4-3	TRBD2	TRBJ2-1	TGCGCCAGCAGCCCCCTTAAGGGAGGGGCGGATGAGCAGTTCTTC	CASSPLKGGADEQFF
once	TRBV24-1	NA	TRBJ1-4	TGTGCCACCAGTGCCACATCCGATTCGATGGAGGAAAAACTGTTTTTT	CATSATSDSMEEKLFF
NA	TRBV29-1	NA	TRBJ1-4	TGCAGCGTTTTGGGCAGCGGAGGCGAAAAACTGTTTTTT	CSVLGSGGEKLFF
NA	TRBV19	TRBD1	TRBJ1-6	TGTGCCAGTACCCTGGAGGGGGCGGATAATTCACCCCTCCACTTT	CASTLEGADNSPLHF
NA	TRBV18	NA	TRBJ1-4	TGTGCCAGCTCACCGGGCTTGGCTAATGAAAAACTGTTTTTT	CASSPGLANEKLFF
NA	TRBV30	TRBD1	TRBJ1-2	TGTGCCTGGAGTGACAGGGGGAATAACTATGGCTACACCTTC	CAWSDRGNNYGYTF
NA	TRBV28	TRBD1	TRBJ1-2	TGTGCCAGCAGACACTCCCGGACAGGGCCAAAGAGGGGCTACACCTTC	CASRHSRTGPKRGYTF
NA	TRBV27	TRBD1	TRBJ2-5	TGTGCCAGCAGTTTATGGGGGACAGGGGGCAGACAGACCCAGTACTTC	CASSLWGTGGRQTQYF
NA	TRBV9	TRBD1	TRBJ1-6	TGTGCCAGCAGCATCCGGGACAGGGGCGAAAATTCACCCCTCCACTTT	CASSIRDRGENSPLHF
few	TRBV4-1	TRBD2	TRBJ2-2	TGCGCCAGCAGCCAAGTCACCCAGCGGGGGTCGTCCGGGGAGCTGTTTTTT	CASSQVTQRGSSGELFF
NA	TRBV19	NA	TRBJ1-2	TGTGCCAGTAGTATATCCCCCCCGACGGGGGGCTACACCTTC	CASSISPPTGGYTF
NA	TRBV14	TRBD1	TRBJ2-5	TGTGCCAGCAGCCAAGCAGGGGGCGCGTTGGAGACCCAGTACTTC	CASSQAGGALETQYF
NA	TRBV29-1	TRBD1	TRBJ2-1	TGCAGCGTTGACCCGGGACAGGGGGTCTACAATGAGCAGTTCTTC	CSVDPGQGVYNEQFF
once	TRBV6-5	NA	TRBJ1-1	TGTGCCAGCAGTATCACGAGAAACACTGAAGCTTTCTTT	CASSITRNTEAFF
NA	TRBV30	TRBD2	TRBJ2-1	TGTGCCTGGACCTTTAGGACTAGCGGGGGGGGTAATGAGCAGTTCTTC	CAWTFRTSGGGNEQFF
NA	TRBV7-7	NA	TRBJ2-7	TGTGCCAGCAGCCCTCCGGCGGGGGCCCTTCCCTACGAGCAGTACTTC	CASSPPAGALPYEQYF
NA	TRBV25-1	TRBD1	TRBJ1-5	TGTGCCAGCAGTCCTGGGGGCAGGGGGAATCAGCCCCAGCATTTT	CASSPGGRGNQPQHF
NA	TRBV7-9	TRBD1	TRBJ2-5	TGTGCCAGCAGCTTAACACAGGGGTTAGAAGAGACCCAGTACTTC	CASSLTQGLEETQYF
NA	TRBV28	NA	TRBJ2-3	TGTGCCAGCATCCCCGGCTTCCGGCCAGGTACGCAGTATTTT	CASIPGFRPGTQYF
NA	TRBV5-4	NA	TRBJ1-2	TGTGCCAGCAGCTTGGTTGGGGAGGGCGGCTACACCTTC	CASSLVGEGGYTF
NA	TRBV24-1	TRBD1	TRBJ2-2	TGTGCCACCACGCTCCGGGACAGGGAGAACACCGGGGAGCTGTTTTTT	CATTLRDRENTGELFF
NA	TRBV5-1	TRBD1	TRBJ1-4	TGCGCCAGCAGCCTGGGACAGGGAGTTAATGAAAAACTGTTTTTT	CASSLGQGVNEKLFF
once	TRBV2	TRBD1	TRBJ1-4	TGTGCCAGCAGGCCGAGGACAGGGGGGGATGAAAAACTGTTTTTT	CASRPRTGGDEKLFF
NA	TRBV5-4	TRBD1	TRBJ2-7	TGTGCCAGCAGCTTAAGGACAGGCGAGCAGTACTTC	CASSLRTGEQYF
NA	TRBV18	NA	TRBJ1-1	TGTGCCAGCTCACCGAGCGCAGGGGTGAACACTGAAGCTTTCTTT	CASSPSAGVNTEAFF
NA	TRBV9	NA	TRBJ2-7	TGTGCCAGCAGCGTGGGGGGTTCCTACGAGCAGTACTTC	CASSVGGSYEQYF